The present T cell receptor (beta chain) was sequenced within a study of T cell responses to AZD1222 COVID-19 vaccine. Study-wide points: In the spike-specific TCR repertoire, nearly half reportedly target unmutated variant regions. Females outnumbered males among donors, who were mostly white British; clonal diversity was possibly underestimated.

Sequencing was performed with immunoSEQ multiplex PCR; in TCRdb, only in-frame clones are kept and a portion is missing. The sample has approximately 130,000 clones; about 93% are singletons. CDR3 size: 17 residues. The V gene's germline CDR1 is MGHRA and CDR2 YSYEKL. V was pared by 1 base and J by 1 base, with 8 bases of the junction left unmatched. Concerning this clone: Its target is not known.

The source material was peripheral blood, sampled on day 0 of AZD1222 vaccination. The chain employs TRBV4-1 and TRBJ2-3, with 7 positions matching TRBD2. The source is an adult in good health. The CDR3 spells CASSQVLLGGGTDTQYF. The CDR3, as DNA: TGCGCCAGCAGCCAAGTTCTCTTGGGAGGGGGCACAGATACGCAGTATTTT.